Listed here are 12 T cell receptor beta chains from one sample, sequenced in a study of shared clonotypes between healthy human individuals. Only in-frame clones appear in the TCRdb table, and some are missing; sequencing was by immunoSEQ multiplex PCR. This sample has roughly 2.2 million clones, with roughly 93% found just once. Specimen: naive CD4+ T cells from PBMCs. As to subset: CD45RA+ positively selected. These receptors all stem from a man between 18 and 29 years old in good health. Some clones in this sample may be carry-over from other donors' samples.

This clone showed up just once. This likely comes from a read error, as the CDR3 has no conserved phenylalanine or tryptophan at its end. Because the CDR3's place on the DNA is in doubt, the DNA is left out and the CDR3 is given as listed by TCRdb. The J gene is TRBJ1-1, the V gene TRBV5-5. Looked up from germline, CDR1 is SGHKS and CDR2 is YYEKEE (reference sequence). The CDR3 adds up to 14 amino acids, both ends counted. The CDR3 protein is CASSLLLFSAPEVI.

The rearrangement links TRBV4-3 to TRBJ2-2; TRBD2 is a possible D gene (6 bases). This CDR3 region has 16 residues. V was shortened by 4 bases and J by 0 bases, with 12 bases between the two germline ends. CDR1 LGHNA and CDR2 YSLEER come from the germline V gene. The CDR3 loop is CASSLEGVPNTGELFF. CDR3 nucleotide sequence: TGCGCCAGCAGCCTGGAGGGCGTCCCGAACACCGGGGAGCTGTTTTTT.

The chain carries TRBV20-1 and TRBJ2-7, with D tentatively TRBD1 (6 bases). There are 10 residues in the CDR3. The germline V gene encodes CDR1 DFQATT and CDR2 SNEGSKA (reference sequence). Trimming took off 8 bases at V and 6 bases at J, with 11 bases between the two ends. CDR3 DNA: TGCAGTCCACAGGGCGCCGAGCAGTACTTC. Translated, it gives CSPQGAEQYF.

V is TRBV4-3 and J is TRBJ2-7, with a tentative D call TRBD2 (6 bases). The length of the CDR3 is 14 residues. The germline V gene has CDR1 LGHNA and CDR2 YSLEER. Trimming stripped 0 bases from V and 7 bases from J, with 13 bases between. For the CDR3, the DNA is TGCGCCAGCAGCCAAGAGAACGGGGGAACGGAGCAGTACTTC. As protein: CASSQENGGTEQYF.

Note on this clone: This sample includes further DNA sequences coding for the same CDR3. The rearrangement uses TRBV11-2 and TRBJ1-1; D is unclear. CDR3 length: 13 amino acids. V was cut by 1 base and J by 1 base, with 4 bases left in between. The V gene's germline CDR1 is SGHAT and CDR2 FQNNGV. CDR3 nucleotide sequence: TGTGCCAGCAGCTTAGTGGAGAACACTGAAGCTTTCTTT. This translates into CASSLVENTEAFF.

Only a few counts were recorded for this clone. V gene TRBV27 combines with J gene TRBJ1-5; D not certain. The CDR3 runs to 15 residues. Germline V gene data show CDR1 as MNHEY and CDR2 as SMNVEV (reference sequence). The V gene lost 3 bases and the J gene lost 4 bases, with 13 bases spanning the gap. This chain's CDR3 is CASSFTYRENQPQHF. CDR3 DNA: TGTGCCAGCAGTTTCACATACCGGGAGAATCAGCCCCAGCATTTT.

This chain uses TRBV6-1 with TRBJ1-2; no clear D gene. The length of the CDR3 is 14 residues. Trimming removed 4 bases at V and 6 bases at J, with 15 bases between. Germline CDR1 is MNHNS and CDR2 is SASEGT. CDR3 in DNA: TGTGCCAGCAGTGTAGGGCCCAACCCGAATGGCTACACCTTC. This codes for CASSVGPNPNGYTF.

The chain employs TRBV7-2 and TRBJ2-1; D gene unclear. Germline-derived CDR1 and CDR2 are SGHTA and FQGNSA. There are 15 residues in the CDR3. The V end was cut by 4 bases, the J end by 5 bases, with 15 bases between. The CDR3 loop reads CASSYALGSHNEQFF. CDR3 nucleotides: TGTGCCAGCAGCTATGCCCTTGGGTCCCACAATGAGCAGTTCTTC.

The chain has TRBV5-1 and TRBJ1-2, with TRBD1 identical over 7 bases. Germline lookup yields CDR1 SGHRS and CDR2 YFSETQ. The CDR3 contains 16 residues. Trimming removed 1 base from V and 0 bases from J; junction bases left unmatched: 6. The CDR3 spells CASSLIGQAPNYGYTF. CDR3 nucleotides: TGCGCCAGCAGCTTGATCGGACAGGCTCCTAACTATGGCTACACCTTC.

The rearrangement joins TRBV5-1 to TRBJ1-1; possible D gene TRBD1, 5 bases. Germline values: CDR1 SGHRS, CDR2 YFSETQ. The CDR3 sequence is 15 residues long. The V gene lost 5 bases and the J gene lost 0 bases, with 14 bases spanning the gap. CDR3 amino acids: CASRLGPDMNTEAFF. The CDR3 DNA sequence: TGCGCCAGCAGGCTGGGGCCAGATATGAACACTGAAGCTTTCTTT.

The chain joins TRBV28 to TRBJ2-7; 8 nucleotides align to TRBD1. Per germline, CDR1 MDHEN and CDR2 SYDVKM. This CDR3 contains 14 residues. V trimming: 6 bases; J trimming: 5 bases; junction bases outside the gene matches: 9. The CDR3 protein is CASSWAPGGHEQYF. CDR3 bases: TGTGCCAGCAGCTGGGCACCAGGGGGCCACGAGCAGTACTTC.

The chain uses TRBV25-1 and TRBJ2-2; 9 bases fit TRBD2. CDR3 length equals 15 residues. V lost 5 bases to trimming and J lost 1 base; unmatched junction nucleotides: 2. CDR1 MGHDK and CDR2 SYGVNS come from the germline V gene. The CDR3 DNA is TGTGCCAGCAGTTCTAGCGGGGTGAACACCGGGGAGCTGTTTTTT. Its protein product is CASSSSGVNTGELFF.